This T cell receptor (beta chain) was profiled in a study of T cell changes during pregnancy in multiple sclerosis. CDR1 and CDR2 from the germline V gene are MNHNS and SASEGT. This CDR3 has 16 amino acids. Germline trimming cut 4 bases from V and 3 bases from J; bases unmatched to any gene: 6. TCRdb's table, derived via immunoSEQ multiplex PCR, lists solely in-frame clones and lacks some. The table has tens of thousands of clones, approximately 90% seen once. Sample: peripheral blood, taken in the first trimester of pregnancy. This chain joins TRBV6-1 and TRBJ2-1; 10 bases align to TRBD2. The clonotype was recovered from a female donor with multiple sclerosis, enrolled in a pregnancy study. CDR3 bases: TGTGCCAGCAGTGCCAGCGGGAGGGCCCACTACAATGAGCAGTTCTTC. Translated: CASSASGRAHYNEQFF.